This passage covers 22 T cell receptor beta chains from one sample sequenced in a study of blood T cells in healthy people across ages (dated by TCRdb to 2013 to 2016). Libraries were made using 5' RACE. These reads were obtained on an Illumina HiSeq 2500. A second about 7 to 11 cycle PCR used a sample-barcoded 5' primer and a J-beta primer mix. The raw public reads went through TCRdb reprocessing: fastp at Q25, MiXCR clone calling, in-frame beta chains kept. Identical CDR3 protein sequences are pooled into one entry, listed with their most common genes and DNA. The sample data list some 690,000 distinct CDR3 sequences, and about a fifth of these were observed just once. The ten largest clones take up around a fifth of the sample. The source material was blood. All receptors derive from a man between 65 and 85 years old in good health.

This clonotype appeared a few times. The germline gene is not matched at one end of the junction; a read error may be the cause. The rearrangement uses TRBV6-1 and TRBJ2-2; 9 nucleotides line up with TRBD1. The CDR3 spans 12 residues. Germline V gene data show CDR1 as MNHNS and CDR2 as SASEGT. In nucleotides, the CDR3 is TGCCTGGGACAGGGAAGGACCGGGGAGCTGTTTTTT. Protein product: CLGQGRTGELFF.

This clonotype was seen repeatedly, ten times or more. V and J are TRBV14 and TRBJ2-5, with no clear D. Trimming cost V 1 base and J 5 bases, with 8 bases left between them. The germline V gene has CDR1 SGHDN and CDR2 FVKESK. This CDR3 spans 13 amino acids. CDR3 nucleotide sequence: TGTGCCAGCAGCCAAGGTTATGACGAGACCCAGTACTTC. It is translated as CASSQGYDETQYF.

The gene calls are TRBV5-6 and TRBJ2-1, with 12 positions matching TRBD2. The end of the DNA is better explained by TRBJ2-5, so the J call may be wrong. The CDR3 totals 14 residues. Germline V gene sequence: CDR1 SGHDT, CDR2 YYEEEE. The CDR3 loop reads CASSFLAGGKAQYF. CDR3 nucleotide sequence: TGTGCCAGCAGCTTCCTAGCGGGGGGGAAGGCCCAGTACTTC.

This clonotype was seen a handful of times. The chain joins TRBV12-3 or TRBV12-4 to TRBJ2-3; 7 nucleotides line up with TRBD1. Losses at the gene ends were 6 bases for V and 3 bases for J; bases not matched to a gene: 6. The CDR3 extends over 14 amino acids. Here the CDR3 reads CASRLGTATDTQYF. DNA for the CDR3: TGTGCCAGCAGGCTCGGGACAGCTACAGATACGCAGTATTTT.

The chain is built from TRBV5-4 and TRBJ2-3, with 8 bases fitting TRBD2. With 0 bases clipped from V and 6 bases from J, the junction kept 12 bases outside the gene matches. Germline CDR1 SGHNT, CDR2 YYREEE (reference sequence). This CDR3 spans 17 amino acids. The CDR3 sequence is CASSLAGAGGSLDTQYF. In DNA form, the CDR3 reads TGTGCCAGCAGCTTGGCGGGGGCGGGGGGCTCCCTGGATACGCAGTATTTT. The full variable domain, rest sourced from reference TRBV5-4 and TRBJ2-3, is ETGVTQSPTHLIKTRGQQVTLRCSSQSGHNTVSWYQQALGQGPQFIFQYYREEENGRGNFPPRFSGLQFPNYSSELNVNALELDDSALYLCASSLAGAGGSLDTQYFGPGTRLTVL.

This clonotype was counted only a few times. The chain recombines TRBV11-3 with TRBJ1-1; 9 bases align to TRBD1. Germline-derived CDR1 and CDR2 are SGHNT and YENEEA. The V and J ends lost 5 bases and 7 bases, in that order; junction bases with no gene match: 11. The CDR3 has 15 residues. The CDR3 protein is CASSAPGQGTNEAFF. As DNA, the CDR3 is TGTGCCAGCAGCGCCCCGGGACAGGGAACGAATGAAGCTTTCTTT.

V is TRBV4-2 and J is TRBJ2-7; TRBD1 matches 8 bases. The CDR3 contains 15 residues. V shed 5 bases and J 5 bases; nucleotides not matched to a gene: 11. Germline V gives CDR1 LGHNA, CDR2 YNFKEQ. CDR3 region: CASSWRGQAGDEQYF. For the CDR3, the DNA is TGTGCCAGCAGCTGGAGGGGACAGGCTGGCGACGAGCAGTACTTC.

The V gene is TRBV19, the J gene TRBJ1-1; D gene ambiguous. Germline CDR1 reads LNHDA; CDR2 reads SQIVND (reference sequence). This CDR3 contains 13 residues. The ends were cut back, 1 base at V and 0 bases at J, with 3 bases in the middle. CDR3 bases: TGTGCCAGTAGTATAGCCGTGAACACTGAAGCTTTCTTT. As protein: CASSIAVNTEAFF.

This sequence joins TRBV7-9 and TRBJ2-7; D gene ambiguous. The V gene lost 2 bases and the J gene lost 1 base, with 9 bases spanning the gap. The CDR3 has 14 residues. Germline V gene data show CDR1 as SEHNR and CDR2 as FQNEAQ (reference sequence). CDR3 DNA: TGTGCCAGCAGCTTAAAGGATTCTTCCTACGAGCAGTACGTC. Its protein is CASSLKDSSYEQYV.

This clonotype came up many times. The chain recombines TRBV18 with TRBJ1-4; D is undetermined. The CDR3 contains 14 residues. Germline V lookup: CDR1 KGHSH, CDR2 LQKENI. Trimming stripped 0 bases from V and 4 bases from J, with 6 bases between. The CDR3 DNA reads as TGTGCCAGCTCACCACCGGGTAATAATGAAAAACTGTTTTTT. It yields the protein CASSPPGNNEKLFF.

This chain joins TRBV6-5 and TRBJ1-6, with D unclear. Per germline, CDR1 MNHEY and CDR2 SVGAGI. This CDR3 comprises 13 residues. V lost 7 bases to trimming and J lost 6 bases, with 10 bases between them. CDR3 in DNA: TGTGCCAGCAAGATGGGGATTAATTCACCCCTCCACTTT. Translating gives CASKMGINSPLHF.

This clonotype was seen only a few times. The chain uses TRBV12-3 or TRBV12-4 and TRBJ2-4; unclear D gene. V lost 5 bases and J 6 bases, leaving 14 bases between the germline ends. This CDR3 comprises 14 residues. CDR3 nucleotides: TGTGCCAGCAGTACCGGGCCCTGGGGAAACATTCAGTACTTC. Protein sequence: CASSTGPWGNIQYF.

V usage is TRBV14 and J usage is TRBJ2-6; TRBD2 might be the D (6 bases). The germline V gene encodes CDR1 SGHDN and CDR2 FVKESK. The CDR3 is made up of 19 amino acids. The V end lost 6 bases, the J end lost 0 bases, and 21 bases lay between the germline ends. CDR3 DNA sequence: TGTGCCAGCAGACTCGGAGGGCTAACGACCGTCTCTGGGGCCAACGTCCTGACTTTC. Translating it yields CASRLGGLTTVSGANVLTF.

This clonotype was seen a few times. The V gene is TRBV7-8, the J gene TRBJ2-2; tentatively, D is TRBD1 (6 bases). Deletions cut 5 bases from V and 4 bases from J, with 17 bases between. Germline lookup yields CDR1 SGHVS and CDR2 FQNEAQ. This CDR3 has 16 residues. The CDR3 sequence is CASSPGTPRITGELFF. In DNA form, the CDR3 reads TGTGCCAGCAGCCCGGGGACACCCCGGATCACCGGGGAGCTGTTTTTT.

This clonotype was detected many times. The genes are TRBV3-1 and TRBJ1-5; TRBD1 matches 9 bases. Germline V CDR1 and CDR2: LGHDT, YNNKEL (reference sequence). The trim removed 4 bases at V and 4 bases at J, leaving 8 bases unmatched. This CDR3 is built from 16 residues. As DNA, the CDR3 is TGTGCCAGCAGCCGATCCGGGACAGGGCATAATCAGCCCCAGCATTTT. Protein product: CASSRSGTGHNQPQHF.

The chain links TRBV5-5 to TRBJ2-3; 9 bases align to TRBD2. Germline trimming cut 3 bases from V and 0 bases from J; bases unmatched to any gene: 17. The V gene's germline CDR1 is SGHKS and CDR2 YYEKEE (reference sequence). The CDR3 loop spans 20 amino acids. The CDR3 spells CASSSNQPGLAPLSTDTQYF. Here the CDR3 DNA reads TGTGCCAGCAGCTCCAATCAACCGGGACTAGCTCCCCTTAGCACAGATACGCAGTATTTT.

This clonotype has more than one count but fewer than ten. The DNA for the CDR3 is TGTGCCAGCCAACAAGAGGGCGTCTACAATCAGCCCCAGCATTTT. Amino acid sequence: CASQQEGVYNQPQHF. The chain has TRBV2 and TRBJ1-5, with unresolved D. The V and J ends lost 8 bases and 3 bases respectively, with 17 bases between them. Germline CDR1 is SNHLY and CDR2 is FYNNEI. CDR3 size: 15 residues.

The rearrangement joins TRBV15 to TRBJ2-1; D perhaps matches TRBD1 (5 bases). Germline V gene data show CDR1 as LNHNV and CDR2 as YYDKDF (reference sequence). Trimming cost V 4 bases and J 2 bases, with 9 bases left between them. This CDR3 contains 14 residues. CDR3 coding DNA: TGTGCCACCAGCATGGACACTGCCTACAATGAGCAGTTCTTC. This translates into CATSMDTAYNEQFF.

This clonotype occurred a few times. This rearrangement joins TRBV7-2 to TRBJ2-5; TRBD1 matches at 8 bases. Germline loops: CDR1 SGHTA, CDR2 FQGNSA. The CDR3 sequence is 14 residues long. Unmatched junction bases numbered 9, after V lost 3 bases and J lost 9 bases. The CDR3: CASSFTRGQEAQYF. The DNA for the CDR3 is TGTGCCAGCAGCTTTACCAGGGGGCAGGAGGCCCAGTACTTC.

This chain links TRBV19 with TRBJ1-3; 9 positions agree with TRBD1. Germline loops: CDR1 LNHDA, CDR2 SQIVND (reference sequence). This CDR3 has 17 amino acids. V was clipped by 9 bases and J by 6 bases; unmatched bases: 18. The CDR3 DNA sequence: TGTGCCAGCCGCTCCGGGACAGGGAATTCTGCTGAAAACACCATATATTTT. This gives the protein CASRSGTGNSAENTIYF.

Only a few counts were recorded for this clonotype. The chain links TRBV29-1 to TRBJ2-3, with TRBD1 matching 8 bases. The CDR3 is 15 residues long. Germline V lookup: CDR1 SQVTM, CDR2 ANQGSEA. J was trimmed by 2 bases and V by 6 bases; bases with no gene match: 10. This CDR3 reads CSVRVTGAVTDTQYF. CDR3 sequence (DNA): TGCAGCGTGAGGGTGACAGGGGCGGTCACAGATACGCAGTATTTT.

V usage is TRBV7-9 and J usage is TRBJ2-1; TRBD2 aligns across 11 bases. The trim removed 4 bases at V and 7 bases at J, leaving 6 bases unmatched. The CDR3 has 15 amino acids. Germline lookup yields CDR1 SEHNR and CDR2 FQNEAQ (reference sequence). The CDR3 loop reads CASSSLAGGGNEQFF. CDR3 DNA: TGTGCCAGCAGCTCTCTAGCGGGGGGTGGGAATGAGCAGTTCTTC.